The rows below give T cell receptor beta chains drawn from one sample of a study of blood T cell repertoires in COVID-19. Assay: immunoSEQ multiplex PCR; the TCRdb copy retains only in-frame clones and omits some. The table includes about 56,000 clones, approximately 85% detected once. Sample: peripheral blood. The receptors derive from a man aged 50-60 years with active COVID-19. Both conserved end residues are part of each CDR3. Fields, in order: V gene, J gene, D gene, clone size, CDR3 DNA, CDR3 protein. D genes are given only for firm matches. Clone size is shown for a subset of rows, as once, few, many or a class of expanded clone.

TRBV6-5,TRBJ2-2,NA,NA,TGTGCCAGCAGTCGAGGGCCTGCGAACACCGGGGAGCTGTTTTTT,CASSRGPANTGELFF
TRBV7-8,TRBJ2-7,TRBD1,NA,TGTGCCAGCAGCTTAGGAGGGACAGGATCCTACGAGCAGTACTTC,CASSLGGTGSYEQYF
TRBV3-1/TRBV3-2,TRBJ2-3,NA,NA,TGTGCCAGCAGCCGGGTTTGGGGGCGGCAGGGCAGCACAGATACGCAGTATTTT,CASSRVWGRQGSTDTQYF
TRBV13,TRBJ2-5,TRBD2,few,TGTGCCAGCAGCCCGGGACTAGCGGGGGAGAATGAGGAGACCCAGTACTTC,CASSPGLAGENEETQYF
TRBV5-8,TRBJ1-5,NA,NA,TGTGCCAGCAGCCCGGGGGGGGGTCACGGGCAGCCCCAGCATTTT,CASSPGGGHGQPQHF
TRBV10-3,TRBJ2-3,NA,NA,TGTGCCGCGACAGGAGGAGATACGCAGTATTTT,CAATGGDTQYF
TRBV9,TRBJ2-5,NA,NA,TGTGCCAGCAGCCTCACCATAGGAGGGGAAGAGACCCAGTACTTC,CASSLTIGGEETQYF
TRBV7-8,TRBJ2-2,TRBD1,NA,TGTGCCAGCAGCCCCCGACAGGGCTCGGCCGGGGAGCTGTTTTTT,CASSPRQGSAGELFF
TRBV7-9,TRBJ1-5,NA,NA,TGTGCCAGCAGTTCTACGACCGGGGTGGGCAATCAGCCCCAGCATTTT,CASSSTTGVGNQPQHF
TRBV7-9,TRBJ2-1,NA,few,TGTGCCAGCAGCTCTGACCGGGGGGCATCCTACAATGAGCAGTTCTTC,CASSSDRGASYNEQFF
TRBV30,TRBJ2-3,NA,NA,TGTGCCTGGAGTGTAAACGGGGGAGGCACAGATACGCAGTATTTT,CAWSVNGGGTDTQYF
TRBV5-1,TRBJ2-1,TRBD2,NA,TGCGCCAGCAGTAGCGGGGGGATCACTTACAATGAGCAGTTCTTC,CASSSGGITYNEQFF
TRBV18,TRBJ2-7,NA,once,TGTGCCAGCTCACCTTCGGACAGTAGCGCGGCCGAGCAGTACTTC,CASSPSDSSAAEQYF
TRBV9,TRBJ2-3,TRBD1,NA,TGTGCCAGCAGCCCAAGGACAGGGGTCTCCACAGATACGCAGTATTTT,CASSPRTGVSTDTQYF
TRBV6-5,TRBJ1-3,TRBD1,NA,TGTGCCGAGGGGGACAGAAGCCTCTCTGGAAACACCATATATTTT,CAEGDRSLSGNTIYF
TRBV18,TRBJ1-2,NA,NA,TGTGCCAGCTCACCCCCAGGTGACCTTGCGACGGGCTACACCTTC,CASSPPGDLATGYTF
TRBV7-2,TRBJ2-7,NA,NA,TGTGCCAGCAGCGAGCGCAGCCAACGCTCCTACGAGCAGTACTTC,CASSERSQRSYEQYF
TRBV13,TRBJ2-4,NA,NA,TGTGCCAGCAGCTTGTCTTTGGGGGCGCGAGCCAAAAACATTCAGTACTTC,CASSLSLGARAKNIQYF
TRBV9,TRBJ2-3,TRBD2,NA,TGTGCCAGCAGCGTAGGAGGAGGTGGCGGGGGGACAGATACGCAGTATTTT,CASSVGGGGGGTDTQYF
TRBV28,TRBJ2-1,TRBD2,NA,TGTGCCAGCAGTCGATTGGGACTAGCGGGGGGAGTTGCCTTGGAGCAGTTCTTC,CASSRLGLAGGVALEQFF
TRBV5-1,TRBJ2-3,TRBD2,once,TGCGCCAGCAGTAGCGGACTAGCGGGGAACACAGATACGCAGTATTTT,CASSSGLAGNTDTQYF
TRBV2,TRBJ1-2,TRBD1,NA,TGTGCCAGCAGTGAATCCCTGGGACAGGGGTCCGGCTACACCTTC,CASSESLGQGSGYTF
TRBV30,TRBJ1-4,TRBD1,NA,TGTGCCTGGAGTCCCGGGACAGGGATAGAAAAACTGTTTTTT,CAWSPGTGIEKLFF
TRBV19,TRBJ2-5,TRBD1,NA,TGTGCCAGTAGTATGTGGCAGGGGGCTTCGCAAGAGACCCAGTACTTC,CASSMWQGASQETQYF
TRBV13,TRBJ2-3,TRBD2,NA,TGTGCCAGCACATCACTAGCGGGGGTTACAGATACGCAGTATTTT,CASTSLAGVTDTQYF
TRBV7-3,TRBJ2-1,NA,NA,TGTGCCAGCAGCTTAAAGGGGACAATATACGATGAGCAGTTCTTC,CASSLKGTIYDEQFF
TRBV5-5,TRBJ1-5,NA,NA,TGTGCCAGCAGCTTGCTCCCAGGGGCTTTCGGGCAGCCCCAGCATTTT,CASSLLPGAFGQPQHF
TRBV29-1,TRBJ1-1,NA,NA,TGCAGCGTTGAGGGGAGCTCCGTCTCCACTGAAGCTTTCTTT,CSVEGSSVSTEAFF
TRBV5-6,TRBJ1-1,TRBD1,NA,TGTGCCAGCAGCTTACAGGGGCCGTCCGACACTGAAGCTTTCTTT,CASSLQGPSDTEAFF
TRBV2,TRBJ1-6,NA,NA,TGTGCCAGCAGGGGAGGCGGGGCGGGCTCACCCCTCCACTTT,CASRGGGAGSPLHF
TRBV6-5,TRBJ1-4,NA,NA,TGTGCCAGCAGTTACGTTCGGGGGGTCGAAAAACTGTTTTTT,CASSYVRGVEKLFF
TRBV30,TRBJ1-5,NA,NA,TGTGCCTGGAGCGCAGTCCCGAGCAATCAGCCCCAGCATTTT,CAWSAVPSNQPQHF
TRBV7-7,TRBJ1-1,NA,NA,TGTGCTAGCAGCTCCGACAGGAACACTGAAGCTTTCTTT,CASSSDRNTEAFF
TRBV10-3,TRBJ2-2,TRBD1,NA,TGTGCCGCGAGACTAGGGACAGGGGACACCGGGGAGCTGTTTTTT,CAARLGTGDTGELFF
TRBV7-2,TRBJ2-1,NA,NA,TGTGCCAGCAGTACAGGGTCCTACAATGAGCAGTTCTTC,CASSTGSYNEQFF
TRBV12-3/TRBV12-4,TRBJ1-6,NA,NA,TGTGCCAGCAGTTTTGGAGGGAATTCACCCCTCCACTTT,CASSFGGNSPLHF
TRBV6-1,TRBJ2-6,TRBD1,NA,TGTGCCAGCAGTGATGCGGGACAGGGAACTGGTGGGGCCAACGTCCTGACTTTC,CASSDAGQGTGGANVLTF
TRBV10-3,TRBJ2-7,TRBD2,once,TGTGCCATCAGCTCACGCGGGGGGCGATCCTACGAGCAGTACTTC,CAISSRGGRSYEQYF
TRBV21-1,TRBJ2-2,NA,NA,TGTGCCAGCAGCAAAAAGGGGACTAGTCCCGGGGAGCTGTTTTTT,CASSKKGTSPGELFF
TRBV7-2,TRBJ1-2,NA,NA,TGTGCCAGCAGCTTAGACTTCTCTGGCTACACCTTC,CASSLDFSGYTF
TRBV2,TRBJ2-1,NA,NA,TGTGCCAGCAGTGACGTCGGGGTTGGCTACAATGAGCAGTTCTTC,CASSDVGVGYNEQFF
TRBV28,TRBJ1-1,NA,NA,TGTGCCAGCAGTTTAGTATCCGGGACTGAAGCTTTCTTT,CASSLVSGTEAFF
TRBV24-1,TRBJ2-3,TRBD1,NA,TGTGCCACCAGTGATGACCGGGACAGGGGGCTTGCAGATACGCAGTATTTT,CATSDDRDRGLADTQYF
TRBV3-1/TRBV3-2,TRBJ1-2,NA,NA,TGTGCCAGCAGCCAAGGAGGGAATGGCTACACCTTC,CASSQGGNGYTF
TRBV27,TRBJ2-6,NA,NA,TGTGCCAGCAGTCCTCATAGCTCTGGGGCCAACGTCCTGACTTTC,CASSPHSSGANVLTF
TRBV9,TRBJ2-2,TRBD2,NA,TGTGCCAGCAGCGGGGAACTAGCGGGGAACACCGGGGAGCTGTTTTTT,CASSGELAGNTGELFF
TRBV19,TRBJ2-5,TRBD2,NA,TGTGCCAGTAGCACGACCGGGGGGCAAGAGACCCAGTACTTC,CASSTTGGQETQYF
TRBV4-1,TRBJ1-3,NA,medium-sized,TGCGCCAGCAGACGCCCTAGCGAAAACACCATATATTTT,CASRRPSENTIYF
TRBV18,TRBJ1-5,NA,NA,TGTGCCAGCTCGGTTCAGACTTCGGAGCCCCAGCATTTT,CASSVQTSEPQHF
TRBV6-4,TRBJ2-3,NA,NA,TGTGCCAGCAGCCCCTCGGGGGTGAGCACAGATACGCAGTATTTT,CASSPSGVSTDTQYF
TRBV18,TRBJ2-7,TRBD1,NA,TGTGCCAGCTCACCACCGACCGGGACAGGTAGCTACGAGCAGTACTTC,CASSPPTGTGSYEQYF
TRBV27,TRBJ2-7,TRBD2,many,TGTGCCAGCAGCCTCCTAGCGGGGGGAAGAACCGAGCAGTACTTC,CASSLLAGGRTEQYF
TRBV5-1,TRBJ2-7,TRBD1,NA,TGCGCCAGCAGCTTGGATGGGACAGGGATTTACGAGCAGTACTTC,CASSLDGTGIYEQYF
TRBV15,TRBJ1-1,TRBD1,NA,TGTGCCACCAGCTCGGGACAGCCCAACACTGAAGCTTTCTTT,CATSSGQPNTEAFF
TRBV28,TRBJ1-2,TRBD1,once,TGTGCCAGCAGTCCCGACAGGGTAGGCTATGGCTACACCTTC,CASSPDRVGYGYTF
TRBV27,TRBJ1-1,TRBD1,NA,TGTGCCAGCAGTTTTTCTACCGGGACAGTGAACACTGAAGCTTTCTTT,CASSFSTGTVNTEAFF
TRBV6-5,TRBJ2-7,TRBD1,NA,TGTGCCACCCAGGAGACAGGGTTGGCCGAGCAGTACTTC,CATQETGLAEQYF
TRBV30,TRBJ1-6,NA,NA,TGTGCCTGGACCGGACAGCCTGCTTCACCCCTCCACTTT,CAWTGQPASPLHF
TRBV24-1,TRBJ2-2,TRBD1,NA,TGTGCCACCAGTGCTAACAGGGGGCATGGCACCGGGGAGCTGTTTTTT,CATSANRGHGTGELFF
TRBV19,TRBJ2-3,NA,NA,TGTGCCAGTAGTATTAATCCAGGGAGGCTCACAGATACGCAGTATTTT,CASSINPGRLTDTQYF